The next 7 T cell receptor beta chains were all read from a single sample in a study of T cell changes during pregnancy in multiple sclerosis. TCRdb keeps only in-frame clones here, not all; method: immunoSEQ multiplex PCR. The table lists some 130,000 clones, about 95% of them singletons, with around 0.46% in the top ten. The starting material was peripheral blood, obtained after pregnancy. These receptor sequences come from a female donor with multiple sclerosis, enrolled in a pregnancy study.

The chain combines TRBV5-5 with TRBJ1-1; D is uncertain. The germline V gene has CDR1 SGHKS and CDR2 YYEKEE (reference sequence). The CDR3 has 15 residues. Trimming took 0 bases from V and 0 from J, leaving 9 bases between them. In DNA, the CDR3 is TGTGCCAGCAGCTTGGAGCTTTCCATGAACACTGAAGCTTTCTTT. Encoded protein: CASSLELSMNTEAFF.

The V call is TRBV6-5, the J call TRBJ2-6, with D possibly matching TRBD2 (6 bases). The CDR3 runs 16 residues. V was shortened by 1 base and J by 7 bases, with 14 bases between the two germline ends. The germline gives CDR1 MNHEY, CDR2 SVGAGI. Written as DNA, the CDR3 is TGTGCCAGCAGTTACTTGCCCCCGGGGGAAGCCAACGTCCTGACTTTC. This gives the protein CASSYLPPGEANVLTF.

This clone has a single count. The J gene is TRBJ2-5, the V gene TRBV4-1; 12 nucleotides align to TRBD2. Germline V lookup: CDR1 MGHRA, CDR2 YSYEKL. This CDR3 spans 17 amino acids. The trim removed 5 bases at V and 1 base at J, leaving 8 bases unmatched. CDR3 DNA: TGCGCCAGCAGCTCCAGACTAGCGGGAGACATCCAAGAGACCCAGTACTTC. This gives the protein CASSSRLAGDIQETQYF.

The chain recombines TRBV13 with TRBJ2-3; TRBD2 matches 8 bases. V lost 2 bases and J lost 3; bases outside the gene matches: 4. In germline, CDR1 is PRHDT, CDR2 FYEKMQ (reference sequence). There are 15 residues in the CDR3. The CDR3 bases are TGTGCCAGCAGCTTACTAGCGGGTTCGACAGATACGCAGTATTTT. The encoded protein is CASSLLAGSTDTQYF. Variable domain in full (rest from reference TRBV13 and TRBJ2-3): AAGVIQSPRHLIKEKRETATLKCYPIPRHDTVYWYQQGPGQDPQFLISFYEKMQSDKGSIPDRFSAQQFSDYHSELNMSSLELGDSALYFCASSLLAGSTDTQYFGPGTRLTVL.

The J gene is TRBJ2-5, the V gene TRBV18, with TRBD2 matching 10 bases. The CDR3 totals 15 residues. The V segment lost 2 bases and the J segment 10 bases; nucleotides outside the gene matches: 10. Germline V CDR1 and CDR2: KGHSH, LQKENI. CDR3 DNA: TGTGCCAGCTCACCAGTGCAGTGGAGCGGGGGGGACCAGTACTTC. Residues: CASSPVQWSGGDQYF. Full variable domain (outside the CDR3, taken from reference TRBV18 and TRBJ2-5): NAGVMQNPRHLVRRRGQEARLRCSPMKGHSHVYWYRQLPEEGLKFMVYLQKENIIDESGMPKERFSAEFPKEGPSILRIQQVVRGDSAAYFCASSPVQWSGGDQYFGPGTRLLVL.

This clone was recorded once. This chain links TRBV9 with TRBJ2-6; the match to TRBD2 covers 9 bases. The length of the CDR3 is 19 residues. In germline, CDR1 is SGDLS, CDR2 YYNGEE. Trimming cost V 0 bases and J 3 bases; bases outside gene matches: 10. The CDR3 region has the DNA TGTGCCAGCAGCGTAGATGCGGGAGGGGTGATACGTGGGGCCAACGTCCTGACTTTC. This gives the protein CASSVDAGGVIRGANVLTF.

The chain carries TRBV5-6 and TRBJ2-1, with 12 bases fitting TRBD2. Unmatched junction bases numbered 0, after V lost 5 bases and J lost 3 bases. The length of the CDR3 is 14 residues. The germline V gene encodes CDR1 SGHDT and CDR2 YYEEEE. The CDR3 sequence is CASRTSGSYNEQFF. Written as DNA, the CDR3 is TGTGCCAGCAGGACTAGCGGGAGCTACAATGAGCAGTTCTTC.